This T cell receptor beta chain was retrieved from a study of cytomegalovirus exposure and HLA in healthy donors. In the study overall: A prior study identified 100 million to 130 million unique TCR beta sequences from about 180 million T cells. General study results and limits: Cytomegalovirus-associated TCR beta chains were listed, numbering approximately 150.

Primers: 60 Vbeta forward and 13 Jbeta reverse. In the authors' workflow: Unique TCR beta chains numbered 80 million to 95 million in a later analysis, with roughly 11 million shared. Data came from immunoSEQ multiplex PCR; TCRdb stores just in-frame clones and leaves some out. V, J and clone size were drawn from that table, and D and trimming were deduced from the DNA. The ten top clones account for about 9.2%, within a sample of 30,000 to 40,000 clones. CDR3 length: 18 residues. Germline assignment: CDR1 SGHRS and CDR2 YFSETQ. Germline trimming cut 4 bases from V and 3 bases from J; bases unmatched to any gene: 17. About this clone: The antigen remains unidentified.

The chain links TRBV5-1 to TRBJ2-5, with 8 positions matching TRBD1. This TCR was sampled from a man aged 35 to 55 in good health and CMV-seropositive. The sample was PBMCs. CDR3 residues: CASSGGPWTGNPKETQYF. The CDR3 coding sequence is TGCGCCAGCAGCGGGGGGCCCTGGACAGGGAACCCGAAAGAGACCCAGTACTTC.